This T cell receptor beta chain was identified during a study of blood T cells in healthy people across ages. A J-beta primer mix and a sample-barcoded 5' primer were used in a second PCR of roughly 7 to 12 cycles. One entry per CDR3 protein, called by TCRdb with MiXCR from the 5' RACE reads. Seen here are hundreds of thousands of distinct CDR3 sequences, 27% observed once, and the top ten hold roughly 28%. Unmatched junction bases numbered 9, after V lost 0 bases and J lost 6 bases. Germline V lookup: CDR1 DFQATT, CDR2 SNEGSKA (reference sequence). This CDR3 has 15 amino acids. The source is a woman in her seventies in good health. The sequenced material came from blood. This sequence joins TRBV20-1 and TRBJ1-1; 8 bases match TRBD1. CDR3: CSARDFGDRLAEAFF. The CDR3 nucleotides read TGCAGTGCTAGAGATTTTGGGGACAGGCTAGCTGAAGCTTTCTTT.